This TCR beta chain stems from a study of blood T cell repertoires in COVID-19. Study summary: Samples came from the United States, Italy and Spain, spanning acute and convalescent COVID-19. Sample material is recorded as cDNA or gDNA derived from T cells, B-cell-depleted T cells, or PBMCs.

The trim removed 1 base at V and 7 bases at J, leaving 10 bases unmatched. Germline CDR1 is SEHNR and CDR2 is FQNEAQ (reference sequence). The CDR3 runs to 16 residues. Per the study methods: How many nucleated cells were present was estimated from reference gene primer amplification. Method: immunoSEQ multiplex PCR; TCRdb's copy keeps in-frame clones and lacks some. From that table come the V and J calls and clone size; the DNA was used to work out D and trimming. The data hold approximately 160,000 clones, with roughly 84% observed a single time. The receptor was derived from a woman aged 45-65 years in a cohort sampled during active or convalescent COVID-19. The sample taken for sequencing was peripheral blood. The V and J genes are TRBV7-9 and TRBJ1-1; TRBD1 aligns across 9 bases. CDR3: CASSLGRDRVSFEAFF. The CDR3 DNA sequence: TGTGCCAGCAGCTTAGGTCGGGACAGGGTTTCTTTTGAAGCTTTCTTT.